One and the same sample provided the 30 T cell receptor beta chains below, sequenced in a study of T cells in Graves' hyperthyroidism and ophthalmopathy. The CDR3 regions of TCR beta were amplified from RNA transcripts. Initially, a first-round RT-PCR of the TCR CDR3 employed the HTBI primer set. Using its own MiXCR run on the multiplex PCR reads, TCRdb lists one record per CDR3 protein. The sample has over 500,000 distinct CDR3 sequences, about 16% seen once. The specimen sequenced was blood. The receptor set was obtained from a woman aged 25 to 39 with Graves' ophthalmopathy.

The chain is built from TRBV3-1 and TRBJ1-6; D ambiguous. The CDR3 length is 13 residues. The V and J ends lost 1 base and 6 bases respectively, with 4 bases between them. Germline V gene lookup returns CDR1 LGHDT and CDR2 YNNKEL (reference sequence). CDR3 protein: CASSQGINSPLHF. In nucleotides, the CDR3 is TGTGCCAGCAGCCAAGGGATTAATTCACCCCTCCACTTT.

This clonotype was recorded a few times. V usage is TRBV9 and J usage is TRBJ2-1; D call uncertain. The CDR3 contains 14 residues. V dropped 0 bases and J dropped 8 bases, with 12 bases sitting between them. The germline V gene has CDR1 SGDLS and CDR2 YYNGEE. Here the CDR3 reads CASSVGLSLDEQFF. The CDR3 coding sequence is TGTGCCAGCAGCGTAGGTCTTAGCTTAGATGAGCAGTTCTTC.

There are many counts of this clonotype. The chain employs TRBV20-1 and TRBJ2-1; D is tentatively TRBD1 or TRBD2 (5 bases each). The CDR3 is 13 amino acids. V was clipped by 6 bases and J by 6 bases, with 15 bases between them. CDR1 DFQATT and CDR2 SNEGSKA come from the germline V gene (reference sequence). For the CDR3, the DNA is TGCAGTGCCCTGGGGCAGAGGGGCAATGAGCAGTTCTTC. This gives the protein CSALGQRGNEQFF.

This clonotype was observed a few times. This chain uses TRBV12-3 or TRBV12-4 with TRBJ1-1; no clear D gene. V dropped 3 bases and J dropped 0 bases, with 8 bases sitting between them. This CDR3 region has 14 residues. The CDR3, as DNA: TGTGCCAGCAGTTTTGATAGATTGAACACTGAAGCTTTCTTT. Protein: CASSFDRLNTEAFF.

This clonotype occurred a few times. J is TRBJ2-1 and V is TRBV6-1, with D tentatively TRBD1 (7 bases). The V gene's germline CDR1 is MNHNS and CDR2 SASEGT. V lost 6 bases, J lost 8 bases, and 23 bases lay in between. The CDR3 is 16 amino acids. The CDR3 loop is CASSIQGRIGDYEQFF. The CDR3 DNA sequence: TGTGCCAGCAGCATACAGGGGAGGATTGGAGACTATGAGCAGTTCTTC.

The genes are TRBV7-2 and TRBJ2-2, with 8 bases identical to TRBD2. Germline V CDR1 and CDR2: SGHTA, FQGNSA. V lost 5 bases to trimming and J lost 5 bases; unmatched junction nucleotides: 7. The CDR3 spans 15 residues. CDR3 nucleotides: TGTGCCAGCAGCCGCCAAGCGGGAGATACCGGGGAGCTGTTTTTT. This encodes CASSRQAGDTGELFF. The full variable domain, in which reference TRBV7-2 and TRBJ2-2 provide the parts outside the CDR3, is GAGVSQSPSNKVTEKGKDVELRCDPISGHTALYWYRQSLGQGLEFLIYFQGNSAPDKSGLPSDRFSAERTGGSVSTLTIQRTQQEDSAVYLCASSRQAGDTGELFFGEGSRLTVL.

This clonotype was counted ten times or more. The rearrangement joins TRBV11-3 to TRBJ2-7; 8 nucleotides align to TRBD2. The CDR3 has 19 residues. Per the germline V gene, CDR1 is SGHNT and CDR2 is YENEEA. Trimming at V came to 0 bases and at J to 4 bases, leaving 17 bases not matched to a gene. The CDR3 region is CASSLETTLPGLGEYEQYF. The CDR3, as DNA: TGTGCCAGCAGCTTAGAAACGACGCTACCGGGACTAGGTGAGTACGAGCAGTACTTC.

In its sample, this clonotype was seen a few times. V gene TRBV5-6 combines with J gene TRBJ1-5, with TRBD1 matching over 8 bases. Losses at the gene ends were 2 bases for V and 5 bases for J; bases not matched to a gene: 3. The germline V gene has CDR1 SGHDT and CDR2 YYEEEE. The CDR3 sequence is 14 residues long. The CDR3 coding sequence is TGTGCCAGCAGCTTAGGGACAGGACATCAGCCCCAGCATTTT. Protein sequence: CASSLGTGHQPQHF.

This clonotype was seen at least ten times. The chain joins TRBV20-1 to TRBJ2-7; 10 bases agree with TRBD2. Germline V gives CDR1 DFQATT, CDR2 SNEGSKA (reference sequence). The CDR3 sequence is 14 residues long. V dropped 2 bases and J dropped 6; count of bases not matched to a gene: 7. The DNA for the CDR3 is TGCAGTGCTAGACTAGCGGGAGTATCGGTCGAGCAGTACTTC. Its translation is CSARLAGVSVEQYF.

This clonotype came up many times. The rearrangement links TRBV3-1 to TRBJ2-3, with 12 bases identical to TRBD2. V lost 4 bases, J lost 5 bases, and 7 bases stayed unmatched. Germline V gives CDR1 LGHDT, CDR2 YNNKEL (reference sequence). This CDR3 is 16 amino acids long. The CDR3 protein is CASSLRTSGKLDTQYF. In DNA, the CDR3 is TGTGCCAGCAGCCTTCGGACTAGCGGGAAGCTAGATACGCAGTATTTT.

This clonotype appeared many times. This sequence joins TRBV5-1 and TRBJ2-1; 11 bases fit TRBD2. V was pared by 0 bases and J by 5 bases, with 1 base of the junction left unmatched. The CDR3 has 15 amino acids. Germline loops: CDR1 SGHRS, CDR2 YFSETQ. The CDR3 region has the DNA TGCGCCAGCAGCTTGGAGGGACTAGCGGACAATGAGCAGTTCTTC. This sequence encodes CASSLEGLADNEQFF.

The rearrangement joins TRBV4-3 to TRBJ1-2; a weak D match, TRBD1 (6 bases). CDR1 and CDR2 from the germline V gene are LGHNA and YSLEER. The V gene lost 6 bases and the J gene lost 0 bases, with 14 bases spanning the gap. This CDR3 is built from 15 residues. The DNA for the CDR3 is TGCGCCAGCAGGCCAGGAGCAGGGGCTAACTATGGCTACACCTTC. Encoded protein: CASRPGAGANYGYTF.

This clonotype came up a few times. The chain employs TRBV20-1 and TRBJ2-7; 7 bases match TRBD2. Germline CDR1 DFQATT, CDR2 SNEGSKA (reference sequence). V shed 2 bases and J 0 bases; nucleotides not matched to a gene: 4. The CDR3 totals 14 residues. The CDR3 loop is CSARRRDYSYEQYF. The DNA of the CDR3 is TGCAGTGCTAGAAGGCGGGACTACTCCTACGAGCAGTACTTC.

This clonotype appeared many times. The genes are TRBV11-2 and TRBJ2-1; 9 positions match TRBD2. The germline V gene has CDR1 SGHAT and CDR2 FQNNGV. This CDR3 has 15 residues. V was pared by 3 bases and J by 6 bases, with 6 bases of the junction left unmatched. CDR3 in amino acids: CASSFLAGSRNEQFF. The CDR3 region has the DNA TGTGCCAGCAGCTTTCTAGCGGGATCACGCAATGAGCAGTTCTTC.

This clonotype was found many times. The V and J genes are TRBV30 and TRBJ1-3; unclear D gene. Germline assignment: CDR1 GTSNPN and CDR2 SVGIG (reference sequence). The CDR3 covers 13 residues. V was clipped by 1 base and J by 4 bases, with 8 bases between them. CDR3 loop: CAWSASWGNTIYF. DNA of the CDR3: TGTGCCTGGAGTGCCTCGTGGGGAAACACCATATATTTT. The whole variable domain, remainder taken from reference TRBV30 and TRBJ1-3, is SQTIHQWPATLVQPVGSPLSLECTVEGTSNPNLYWYRQAAGRGLQLLFYSVGIGQISSEVPQNLSASRPQDRQFILSSKKLLLSDSGFYLCAWSASWGNTIYFGEGSWLTVV.

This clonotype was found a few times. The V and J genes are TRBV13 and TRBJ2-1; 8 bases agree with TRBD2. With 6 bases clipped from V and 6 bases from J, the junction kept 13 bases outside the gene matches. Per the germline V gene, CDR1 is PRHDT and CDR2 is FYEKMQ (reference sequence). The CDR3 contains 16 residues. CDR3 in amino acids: CASRPAGTRFPNEQFF. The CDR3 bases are TGTGCCAGCAGGCCGGCCGGGACTAGGTTTCCCAATGAGCAGTTCTTC.

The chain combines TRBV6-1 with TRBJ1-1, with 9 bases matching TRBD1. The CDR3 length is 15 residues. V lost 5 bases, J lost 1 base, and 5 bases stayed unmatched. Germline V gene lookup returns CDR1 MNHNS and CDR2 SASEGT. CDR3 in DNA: TGTGCCAGCAGTACACAGGGGGCTGAGAACACTGAAGCTTTCTTT. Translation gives CASSTQGAENTEAFF.

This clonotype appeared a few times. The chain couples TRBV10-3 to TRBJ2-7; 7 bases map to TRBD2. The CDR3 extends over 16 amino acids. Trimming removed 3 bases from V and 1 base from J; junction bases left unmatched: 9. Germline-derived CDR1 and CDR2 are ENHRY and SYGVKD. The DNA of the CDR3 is TGTGCCATCAGTGACCCCGGGCGGGAGAATTCCTACGAGCAGTACTTC. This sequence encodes CAISDPGRENSYEQYF.

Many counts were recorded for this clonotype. The CDR3 DNA reads as TGTGCCAGCAGTTACCGGCAGGGCCACGAGCAGTACTTC. Amino acids: CASSYRQGHEQYF. The J gene is TRBJ2-7, the V gene TRBV6-5; TRBD1 is a possible D gene (5 bases). Germline CDR1 MNHEY, CDR2 SVGAGI. The CDR3 has 13 amino acids. With 2 bases removed from V and 5 bases from J, the gap between germline ends came to 10 bases.

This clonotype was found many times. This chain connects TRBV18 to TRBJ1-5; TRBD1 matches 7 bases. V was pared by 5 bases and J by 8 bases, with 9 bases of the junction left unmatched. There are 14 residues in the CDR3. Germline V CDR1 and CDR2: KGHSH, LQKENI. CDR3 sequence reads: CASSTGTAAKPQHF. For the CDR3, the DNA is TGTGCCAGCTCAACCGGGACAGCCGCTAAGCCCCAGCATTTT.

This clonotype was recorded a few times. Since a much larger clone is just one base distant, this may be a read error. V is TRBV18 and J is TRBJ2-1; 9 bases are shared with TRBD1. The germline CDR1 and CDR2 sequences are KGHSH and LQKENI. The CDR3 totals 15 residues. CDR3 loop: CASSADRGTFNGQFF. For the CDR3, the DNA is TGTGCCAGCTCAGCCGACAGGGGGACGTTCAATGGGCAGTTCTTC. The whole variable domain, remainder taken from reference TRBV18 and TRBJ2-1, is NAGVMQNPRHLVRRRGQEARLRCSPMKGHSHVYWYRQLPEEGLKFMVYLQKENIIDESGMPKERFSAEFPKEGPSILRIQQVVRGDSAAYFCASSADRGTFNGQFFGPGTRLTVL.

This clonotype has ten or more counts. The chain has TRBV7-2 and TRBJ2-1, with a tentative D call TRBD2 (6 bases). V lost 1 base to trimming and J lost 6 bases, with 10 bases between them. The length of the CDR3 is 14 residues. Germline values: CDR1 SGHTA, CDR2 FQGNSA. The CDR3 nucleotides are TGTGCCAGCAGCTTAGTTTCCGGGGGCAATGAGCAGTTCTTC. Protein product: CASSLVSGGNEQFF.

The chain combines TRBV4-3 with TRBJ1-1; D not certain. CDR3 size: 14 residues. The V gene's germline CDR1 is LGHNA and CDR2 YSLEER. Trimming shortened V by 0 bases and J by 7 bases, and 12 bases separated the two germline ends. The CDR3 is CASSQDSGRLEAFF. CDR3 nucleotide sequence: TGCGCCAGCAGCCAAGATTCAGGAAGACTTGAAGCTTTCTTT.

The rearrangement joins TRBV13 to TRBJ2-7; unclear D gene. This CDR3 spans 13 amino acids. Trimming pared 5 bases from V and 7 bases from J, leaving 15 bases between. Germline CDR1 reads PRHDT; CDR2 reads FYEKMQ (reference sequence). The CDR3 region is CASSPQGRKEQYF. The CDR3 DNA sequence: TGTGCCAGCAGCCCTCAAGGTCGTAAGGAGCAGTACTTC.

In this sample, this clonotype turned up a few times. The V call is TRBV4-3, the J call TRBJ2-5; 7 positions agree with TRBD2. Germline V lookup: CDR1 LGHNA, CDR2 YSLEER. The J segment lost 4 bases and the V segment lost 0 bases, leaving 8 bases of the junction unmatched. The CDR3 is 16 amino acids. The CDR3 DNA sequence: TGCGCCAGCAGCCAAGATCGCGCGGGAGCCGGAGAGACCCAGTACTTC. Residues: CASSQDRAGAGETQYF.

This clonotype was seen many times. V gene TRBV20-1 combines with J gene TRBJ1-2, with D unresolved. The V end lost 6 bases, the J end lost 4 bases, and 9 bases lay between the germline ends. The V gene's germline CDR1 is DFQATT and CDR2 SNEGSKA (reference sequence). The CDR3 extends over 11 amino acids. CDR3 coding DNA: TGCAGTGCGAGCCGGAGCTATGGCTACACCTTC. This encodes CSASRSYGYTF.

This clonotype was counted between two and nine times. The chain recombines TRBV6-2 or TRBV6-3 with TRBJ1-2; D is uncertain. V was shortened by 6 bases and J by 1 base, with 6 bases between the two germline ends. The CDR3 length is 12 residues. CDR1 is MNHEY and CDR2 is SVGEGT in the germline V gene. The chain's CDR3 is CASRADNYGYTF. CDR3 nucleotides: TGTGCCAGCAGGGCTGATAACTATGGCTACACCTTC.

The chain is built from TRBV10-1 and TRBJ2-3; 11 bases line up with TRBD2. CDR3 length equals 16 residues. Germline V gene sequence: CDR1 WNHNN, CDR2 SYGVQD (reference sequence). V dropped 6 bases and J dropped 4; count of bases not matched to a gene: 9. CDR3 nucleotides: TGCGCCAGCAGCTTTACTAGCGGGAGTTCCGCAGATACGCAGTATTTT. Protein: CASSFTSGSSADTQYF.

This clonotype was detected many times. The CDR3 sequence: CSASDGLNTEAFF. The CDR3 bases are TGCAGTGCTTCGGACGGTTTGAACACTGAAGCTTTCTTT. The rearrangement joins TRBV20-1 to TRBJ1-1; D call uncertain. Germline V gene data show CDR1 as DFQATT and CDR2 as SNEGSKA (reference sequence). Trimming cost V 5 bases and J 0 bases, with 10 bases left between them. The CDR3 contains 13 residues.

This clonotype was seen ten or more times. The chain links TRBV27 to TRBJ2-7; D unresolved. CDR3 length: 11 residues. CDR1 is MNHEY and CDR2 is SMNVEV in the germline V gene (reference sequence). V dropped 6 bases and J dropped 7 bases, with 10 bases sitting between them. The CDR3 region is CASSSGWEQYF. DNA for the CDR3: TGTGCCAGCAGCTCCGGGTGGGAGCAGTACTTC.